One and the same sample provided the 18 T cell receptor beta chains below, sequenced in a study of spatial heterogeneity in lung cancer. Time point specified: sample taken at primary tumor resection. TCRdb re-analysed the 5' RACE reads in MiXCR, keeping a single row per CDR3 protein. This sample has approximately 600 distinct CDR3 sequences; around 10% occur once, and the top ten carry around a fifth. The specimen comprised normal lung tissue next to the tumor, sampled at surgery. The receptors come from a male donor with early-stage non-small cell lung cancer.

This clonotype has only a few counts. The CDR3 DNA reads as TGTGCCAGCAGCCTCCCAGCGGGAGGGTACAATGAGCAGTTCTTC. The encoded protein is CASSLPAGGYNEQFF. The chain combines TRBV3-1 with TRBJ2-1; 10 bases map to TRBD2. J lost 4 bases, V lost 4 bases, and 4 bases had no gene match. Germline values: CDR1 LGHDT, CDR2 YNNKEL (reference sequence). This CDR3 is built from 15 residues.

This clonotype counts as large. The chain employs TRBV6-1 and TRBJ2-2; TRBD2 matches at 11 bases. This CDR3 is 15 amino acids long. With V trimmed by 8 bases and J by 7 bases, 9 bases remained unmatched. The germline V gene has CDR1 MNHNS and CDR2 SASEGT. The CDR3 DNA is TGTGCCAGCCGAGGGACTAGCGGAGGGATCGGGGAGCTGTTTTTT. This gives the protein CASRGTSGGIGELFF.

This clonotype was observed a few times. V usage is TRBV5-6 and J usage is TRBJ2-3; 8 bases line up with TRBD2. Germline loops: CDR1 SGHDT, CDR2 YYEEEE. The V segment lost 2 bases and the J segment 0 bases; nucleotides outside the gene matches: 8. The CDR3 runs to 17 residues. In DNA form, the CDR3 reads TGTGCCAGCAGCTTCCGGCTAGCGGGCCCTAGCACAGATACGCAGTATTTT. Protein product: CASSFRLAGPSTDTQYF. The complete variable domain, with remaining parts taken from reference TRBV5-6 and TRBJ2-3, reads DAGVTQSPTHLIKTRGQQVTLRCSPKSGHDTVSWYQQALGQGPQFIFQYYEEEERQRGNFPDRFSGHQFPNYSSELNVNALLLGDSALYLCASSFRLAGPSTDTQYFGPGTRLTVL.

In this sample, this clonotype is medium-sized. V usage is TRBV9 and J usage is TRBJ1-5; D is perhaps TRBD1 (6 bases). The V gene lost 3 bases and the J gene lost 6 bases, with 16 bases spanning the gap. In germline, CDR1 is SGDLS, CDR2 YYNGEE. CDR3 length equals 15 residues. CDR3 in amino acids: CASSASRGVGQPQHF. CDR3 nucleotide sequence: TGTGCCAGCAGCGCGTCCAGGGGAGTAGGTCAGCCCCAGCATTTT.

By its share, this clonotype is large. This chain connects TRBV2 to TRBJ2-1; no clear D gene. This CDR3 region has 10 residues. In germline, CDR1 is SNHLY, CDR2 FYNNEI. The germline V and J ends were trimmed by 8 bases and 9 bases, with 8 bases remaining between them. The chain's CDR3 is CASRRVEQFF. For the CDR3, the DNA is TGTGCCAGCCGCCGGGTTGAGCAGTTCTTC.

This clonotype has more than one count but fewer than ten. This chain uses TRBV28 with TRBJ1-5; D remains ambiguous. Trimming left V 3 bases short and J 4 bases short, with 4 bases between. This CDR3 is built from 12 residues. In germline, CDR1 is MDHEN, CDR2 SYDVKM. The DNA for the CDR3 is TGTGCCAGCAGTTTTGGAAATCAGCCCCAGCATTTT. Protein: CASSFGNQPQHF.

This clonotype rates as medium-sized. The chain recombines TRBV3-1 with TRBJ2-2, with D possibly matching TRBD1 (5 bases). The germline V gene has CDR1 LGHDT and CDR2 YNNKEL (reference sequence). This CDR3 has 17 residues. V shed 0 bases and J shed 6 bases, with 17 bases lying between them. CDR3 nucleotide sequence: TGTGCCAGCAGCCAAGATTCTACAGGCCTGCTCTCCGGGGAGCTGTTTTTT. Translated: CASSQDSTGLLSGELFF.

By proportion, this clonotype is large. V and J are TRBV11-2 and TRBJ2-5, with D perhaps TRBD2 (7 bases). The ends were cut back, 3 bases at V and 5 bases at J, with 10 bases in the middle. Germline CDR1 reads SGHAT; CDR2 reads FQNNGV. The CDR3 sequence is 13 residues long. The DNA of the CDR3 is TGTGCCAGCAGCTTCGGGGGGCCGGAGACCCAGTACTTC. Its translation: CASSFGGPETQYF.

In its sample, this clonotype ranks as medium-sized. This chain joins TRBV2 and TRBJ2-1; 9 bases are a match to TRBD2. CDR1 is SNHLY and CDR2 is FYNNEI in the germline V gene. The CDR3 has 15 amino acids. Trimming at V came to 5 bases and at J to 2 bases, leaving 4 bases not matched to a gene. In DNA form, the CDR3 reads TGTGCCAGCAGTAGACTAGCGGAAACCTACAATGAGCAGTTCTTC. Encoded protein: CASSRLAETYNEQFF.

This clonotype is termed medium-sized. V and J are TRBV5-8 and TRBJ2-4; D remains unclear. The CDR3 totals 15 residues. Germline V gene sequence: CDR1 SGHTS, CDR2 YDEGEE. Trimming pared 5 bases from V and 0 bases from J, leaving 12 bases between. CDR3 in DNA: TGTGCCAGCAGTGGGGATAACCAAGCCAAAAACATTCAGTACTTC. Its protein is CASSGDNQAKNIQYF.

This clonotype is medium-sized within its sample. This chain links TRBV19 with TRBJ2-3; TRBD2 matches 15 bases. The germline gives CDR1 LNHDA, CDR2 SQIVND (reference sequence). Trimming took 5 bases from V and 0 from J; bases not matched to a gene: 0. CDR3 length equals 16 residues. CDR3 sequence reads: CASSGLAGGSTDTQYF. For the CDR3, the DNA is TGTGCCAGTAGTGGACTAGCGGGAGGGAGCACAGATACGCAGTATTTT.

This clonotype ranks as medium-sized. This chain's CDR3 is CSVEKGSGRGTEAFF. The DNA for the CDR3 is TGCAGCGTGGAGAAGGGGTCAGGGAGAGGCACTGAAGCTTTCTTT. The chain employs TRBV29-1 and TRBJ1-1, with a possible D match to TRBD1 (5 bases). The length of the CDR3 is 15 residues. CDR1 is SQVTM, CDR2 ANQGSEA, per germline. With 6 bases removed from V and 4 bases from J, the gap between germline ends came to 21 bases.

By sample fraction, this clonotype is large. The J gene is TRBJ1-2, the V gene TRBV20-1; 11 bases align to TRBD1. The CDR3 covers 13 residues. Germline CDR1 DFQATT, CDR2 SNEGSKA (reference sequence). The trim removed 5 bases at V and 7 bases at J, leaving 6 bases unmatched. CDR3 region: CSAATGQGAGYTF. CDR3 nucleotide sequence: TGCAGTGCTGCCACCGGACAGGGGGCTGGCTACACCTTC.

This clonotype ranks as medium-sized (0.01 to 0.1%). V is TRBV7-3 and J is TRBJ2-7; D perhaps matches TRBD2 (5 bases). V lost 3 bases, J lost 3 bases, and 9 bases lay in between. CDR1 and CDR2 from the germline V gene are SGHTA and FQGTGA. The CDR3 consists of 13 residues. The CDR3 DNA follows: TGTGCCAGCAGCTTTGCGGGTGGCTACGAGCAGTACTTC. The encoded protein is CASSFAGGYEQYF.

This clonotype is large in the sample. The rearrangement uses TRBV19 and TRBJ1-5, with 7 bases identical to TRBD1. This CDR3 has 13 residues. CDR1 is LNHDA and CDR2 is SQIVND in the germline V gene (reference sequence). V was pared by 4 bases and J by 5 bases, with 2 bases of the junction left unmatched. CDR3 loop: CASSRDRDQPQHF. DNA of the CDR3: TGTGCCAGTAGTAGGGACAGAGATCAGCCCCAGCATTTT.

In its sample, this clonotype is large (0.1 to 1%). The CDR3 protein is CSSSGRAVFEQFF. Written as DNA, the CDR3 is TGCAGCTCGAGCGGGAGGGCCGTGTTTGAGCAGTTCTTC. The V call is TRBV29-1, the J call TRBJ2-1; 10 bases align to TRBD2. This CDR3 is 13 amino acids long. Germline CDR1 and CDR2: SQVTM and ANQGSEA. The V segment lost 8 bases and the J segment 9 bases; nucleotides outside the gene matches: 10.

This clonotype was seen more than once but under ten times. The chain carries TRBV13 and TRBJ2-3; tentatively, D is TRBD1 or TRBD2 (5 bases each). The CDR3 has 15 amino acids. Germline V lookup: CDR1 PRHDT, CDR2 FYEKMQ (reference sequence). V lost 0 bases, J lost 0 bases, and 7 bases lay in between. The CDR3 protein is CASSLGGVSTDTQYF. The CDR3 DNA reads as TGTGCCAGCAGCTTAGGGGGGGTAAGCACAGATACGCAGTATTTT. The full variable domain, with the rest looked up from reference TRBV13 and TRBJ2-3, is AAGVIQSPRHLIKEKRETATLKCYPIPRHDTVYWYQQGPGQDPQFLISFYEKMQSDKGSIPDRFSAQQFSDYHSELNMSSLELGDSALYFCASSLGGVSTDTQYFGPGTRLTVL.

This chain links TRBV28 with TRBJ2-4; no reliable D call. V was cut by 5 bases and J by 6 bases, with 17 bases left in between. CDR3 length: 15 residues. Germline loops: CDR1 MDHEN, CDR2 SYDVKM. The CDR3 protein is CASSPPLTTRNIQYF. The CDR3 DNA is TGTGCCAGCAGTCCCCCGTTGACAACCAGAAACATTCAGTACTTC.